This T cell receptor beta chain was retrieved from a study of blood T cell repertoires in COVID-19 (dated by TCRdb to 2018 to 2021). With regard to the full study: Samples from collaborators originated in the United States, Italy and Spain and spanned both the acute and convalescent phases of COVID-19. The repertoires were made available in a free public database intended to serve as a resource for research on the immune response to SARS-CoV-2. The dataset comprised deeply sampled blood TCRbeta repertoires from subjects exposed to, actively infected with, or recovered from COVID-19. The sample metadata nearly always contained a de-identified subject ID, COVID-19 status, age in years and sex. The prospective study material was composed of cDNA or gDNA derived from T cells, B-cell-depleted T cells, or PBMCs. Where available, HLA class I and class II types were obtained from metadata supplied by the sample provider rather than from assay-based typing. Samples came from the ongoing ImmuneRACE study (first 160 participants) plus 1,254 subjects from 6 global collaborators.

Remarks on this clone: It has no known antigen specificity. Base qualities were left out, and no much larger clone turns up one base away.

Broad study findings and their caveats: The amount of clinical and demographic metadata varied by source and participant and was provided uncurated.

TCRbeta CDR3 regions were amplified from genomic DNA by means of the immunoSEQ Assay, a bias-controlled multiplex PCR. In the original analysis: The number of nucleated cells in each sample was estimated from the amplification of reference gene primers within the assay. To quantify the absolute abundance of each unique TCRbeta CDR3 rearrangement, sequence reads were collapsed and filtered. For each sample, productive Simpson clonality was calculated as the square root of Simpson's diversity index across productive rearrangements. Here the immuneACCESS table is served through TCRdb, limited to in-frame sequences with V and J called. Missing clones are a known gap in these copies; in checked studies unresolved V genes cover under half, and the rest lacks a known reason. The V and J calls and the clone size are those of that table, but D and trimming were determined from the DNA. The sample includes some 180,000 clones, with roughly 90% observed a single time. Together, the top ten hold 0.5% to 0.6% of the sample.

Whole blood was collected in K2EDTA tubes by collaborating institutions according to the institutions' own protocols. Collaborator samples were shipped for TCRbeta analysis as frozen whole blood, isolated PBMCs, or DNA extracted from either sample type. The receptor was isolated from a man in his fifties or sixties with acute or convalescent COVID-19. The specimen sequenced was peripheral blood.

The sequenced DNA: TGCAGTGCTAGGACAGGGCTCTTCCAGCATTTT. Its amino acids are CSARTGLFQHF. This chain is built from TRBV20-1 and TRBJ1-5; 7 central bases correspond to TRBD1. The germline V and J ends show losses of 3 bases and 12 bases respectively, and no gene match explains 5 bases of the junction. The CDR3 covers 11 residues, taking in both the cysteine and the phenylalanine. Only the CDR3 region is kept as DNA, spanning 33 bases read in frame from base 1. In the germline V gene (reference sequence), CDR1 corresponds to DFQATT and CDR2 to SNEGSKA.